What follows are 16 T cell receptor beta chains derived from one specimen sequenced in a study of lymphopenia after photon versus proton radiotherapy. Method: immunoSEQ multiplex PCR; TCRdb's copy keeps in-frame clones and lacks some. The sample has tens of thousands of clones, roughly 93% seen once. The sample here was peripheral blood, taken from a patient treated with photon-based radiotherapy. The receptors here all came from a woman between 65 and 79 years old with pancreatic cancer.

V and J are TRBV11-3 and TRBJ2-3; 9 bases map to TRBD1. The CDR3 length is 16 residues. CDR1 and CDR2 (germline): SGHNT, YENEEA. V was clipped by 1 base and J by 5 bases; unmatched bases: 7. CDR3 DNA sequence: TGTGCCAGCAGCTTAGTTACCGGGACAGGGAGAGATACGCAGTATTTT. This gives the protein CASSLVTGTGRDTQYF.

The chain recombines TRBV18 with TRBJ2-7; 11 bases align to TRBD2. The CDR3 spans 14 residues. V was pared by 6 bases and J by 3 bases, with 4 bases of the junction left unmatched. Germline assignment: CDR1 KGHSH and CDR2 LQKENI. The chain's CDR3 is CASSLGTSGYEQYF. DNA of the CDR3: TGTGCCAGCTCCCTCGGGACTAGCGGCTACGAGCAGTACTTC. The full variable domain, in which reference TRBV18 and TRBJ2-7 provide the parts outside the CDR3, is NAGVMQNPRHLVRRRGQEARLRCSPMKGHSHVYWYRQLPEEGLKFMVYLQKENIIDESGMPKERFSAEFPKEGPSILRIQQVVRGDSAAYFCASSLGTSGYEQYFGPGTRLTVT.

The chain combines TRBV10-2 with TRBJ2-2; unclear D gene. Germline CDR1 and CDR2: WSHSY and SAAADI. The CDR3 covers 12 residues. Trimming stripped 7 bases from V and 4 bases from J, with 7 bases between. The CDR3, as DNA: TGCGCCAGCAACTTTGCCACCGGGGAGCTGTTTTTT. It codes for CASNFATGELFF.

The chain recombines TRBV28 with TRBJ1-1; D call uncertain. Germline V gives CDR1 MDHEN, CDR2 SYDVKM. V shed 6 bases and J shed 5 bases, with 10 bases lying between them. The CDR3 is made up of 12 amino acids. DNA for the CDR3: TGTGCCAGCAGGTCCGGAAGGACTGAAGCTTTCTTT. As protein: CASRSGRTEAFF.

The chain joins TRBV19 to TRBJ2-1; D assignment may be TRBD1 or TRBD2 (6 bases each). The V gene lost 4 bases and the J gene lost 3 bases, with 10 bases spanning the gap. The germline V gene encodes CDR1 LNHDA and CDR2 SQIVND (reference sequence). The CDR3 runs to 14 residues. CDR3 nucleotide sequence: TGTGCCAGTAGTAGACTAGGGGGCTACAATGAGCAGTTCTTC. It is translated as CASSRLGGYNEQFF.

This clone was seen a single time. This chain connects TRBV5-1 to TRBJ1-2, with D hard to call. Germline CDR1 reads SGHRS; CDR2 reads YFSETQ. V was cut by 5 bases and J by 9 bases, with 20 bases left in between. CDR3 length: 14 residues. In DNA form, the CDR3 reads TGCGCCAGCAGTTTCACGACGGAGACGTGGAGCTACACCTTC. It encodes CASSFTTETWSYTF.

The gene calls are TRBV5-4 and TRBJ1-1; D is unresolved. The germline CDR1 and CDR2 sequences are SGHNT and YYREEE (reference sequence). The V gene lost 0 bases and the J gene lost 1 base, with 16 bases spanning the gap. This CDR3 has 17 residues. The chain's CDR3 is CASSLGTGLRTNTEAFF. The CDR3 DNA reads TGTGCCAGCAGCTTGGGGACGGGCTTGAGGACGAACACTGAAGCTTTCTTT.

The V and J genes are TRBV9 and TRBJ1-1; possibly TRBD1 for D (5 bases). With 3 bases removed from V and 4 bases from J, the gap between germline ends came to 16 bases. The CDR3 has 15 residues. Per the germline V gene, CDR1 is SGDLS and CDR2 is YYNGEE. The CDR3 coding sequence is TGTGCCAGCAGCGGGAGCTCCGGGGGGATCACTGAAGCTTTCTTT. Protein sequence: CASSGSSGGITEAFF.

The V call is TRBV5-4, the J call TRBJ2-1; TRBD2 aligns across 13 bases. CDR1 is SGHNT, CDR2 YYREEE, per germline (reference sequence). Trimming took 3 bases from V and 9 from J; bases not matched to a gene: 9. The CDR3 totals 16 residues. The CDR3 protein is CASSSSGLAGLVEQFF. The CDR3, as DNA: TGTGCCAGCAGCTCCTCGGGACTAGCGGGATTGGTTGAGCAGTTCTTC.

CDR3 sequence reads: CASSLVGTGELFF. As DNA, the CDR3 is TGTGCCAGCAGCTTGGTGGGCACCGGGGAGCTGTTTTTT. V and J are TRBV5-4 and TRBJ2-2, with D uncertain. This CDR3 is built from 13 residues. The germline CDR1 and CDR2 sequences are SGHNT and YYREEE (reference sequence). Trimming shortened V by 0 bases and J by 4 bases, and 4 bases separated the two germline ends.

The chain recombines TRBV19 with TRBJ2-1, with 9 bases fitting TRBD2. In germline, CDR1 is LNHDA, CDR2 SQIVND (reference sequence). The CDR3 spans 17 residues. Trimming cost V 3 bases and J 0 bases; bases outside gene matches: 6. The CDR3 loop reads CASSISQREVSYNEQFF. For the CDR3, the DNA is TGTGCCAGTAGTATCAGTCAGCGGGAGGTCTCCTACAATGAGCAGTTCTTC.

V gene TRBV20-1 combines with J gene TRBJ1-1; D uncertain. Between the trimmed V and J ends, which lost 8 bases and 5 bases, there was a span of 9 bases. The length of the CDR3 is 10 residues. CDR1 and CDR2 (germline): DFQATT, SNEGSKA (reference sequence). The CDR3 region has the DNA TGCAGTACAGCCGGGACTGAAGCTTTCTTT. The encoded protein is CSTAGTEAFF.

This clone was seen only once. This chain links TRBV28 with TRBJ2-7; D is undetermined. V dropped 7 bases and J dropped 9 bases, with 16 bases sitting between them. The V gene's germline CDR1 is MDHEN and CDR2 SYDVKM. The CDR3 spans 12 residues. CDR3 nucleotides: TGTGCCAGCACGGCCCTCGACGGCGGGCAGTACTTC. It yields the protein CASTALDGGQYF.

The chain has TRBV7-2 and TRBJ2-7; D uncertain. The CDR3 sequence is 14 residues long. Germline V gene sequence: CDR1 SGHTA, CDR2 FQGNSA. Trimming pared 5 bases from V and 4 bases from J, leaving 15 bases between. CDR3 DNA sequence: TGTGCCAGCAGCCGAGGAGTGGCCGAATACGAGCAGTACTTC. Translation gives CASSRGVAEYEQYF.

In this sample, this clone turned up a few times. The chain combines TRBV2 with TRBJ1-1, with D hard to call. This CDR3 spans 16 amino acids. Germline CDR1 is SNHLY and CDR2 is FYNNEI. Trimming pared 7 bases from V and 0 bases from J, leaving 18 bases between. The CDR3, as DNA: TGTGCCAGCAAGGTAACTCCGATGGGGATGAACACTGAAGCTTTCTTT. It yields the protein CASKVTPMGMNTEAFF. Filled out from reference TRBV2 and TRBJ1-1, the complete variable domain reads EPEVTQTPSHQVTQMGQEVILRCVPISNHLYFYWYRQILGQKVEFLVSFYNNEISEKSEIFDDQFSVERPDGSNFTLKIRSTKLEDSAMYFCASKVTPMGMNTEAFFGQGTRLTVV.

The chain carries TRBV18 and TRBJ2-3, with D unclear. Looked up from germline, CDR1 is KGHSH and CDR2 is LQKENI. The CDR3 has 12 amino acids. V shed 1 base and J shed 5 bases, with 4 bases lying between them. CDR3 loop: CASSPRKDTQYF. Written as DNA, the CDR3 is TGTGCCAGCTCACCACGTAAAGATACGCAGTATTTT.